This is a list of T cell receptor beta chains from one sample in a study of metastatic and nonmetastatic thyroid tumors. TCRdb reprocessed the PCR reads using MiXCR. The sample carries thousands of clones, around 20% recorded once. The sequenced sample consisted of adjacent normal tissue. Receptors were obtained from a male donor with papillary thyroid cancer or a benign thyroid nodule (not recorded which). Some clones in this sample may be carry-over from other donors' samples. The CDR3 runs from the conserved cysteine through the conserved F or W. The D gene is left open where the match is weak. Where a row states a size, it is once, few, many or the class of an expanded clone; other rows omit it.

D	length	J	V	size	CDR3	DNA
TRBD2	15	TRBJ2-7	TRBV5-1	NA	CASSFPVGGGAEQYF	TGCGCCAGCAGCTTCCCGGTCGGGGGGGGCGCCGAGCAGTACTTC
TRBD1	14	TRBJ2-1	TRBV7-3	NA	CASSLRQGFGEQFF	TGTGCCAGCAGCCTCCGACAGGGATTTGGTGAGCAGTTCTTC
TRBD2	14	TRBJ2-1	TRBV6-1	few	CASTIAGEGHEQFF	TGTGCCAGCACCATAGCGGGAGAAGGCCATGAGCAGTTCTTC
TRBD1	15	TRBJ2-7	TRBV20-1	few	CSARDPDRGLFEQYF	TGCAGTGCTAGAGATCCGGACAGGGGGCTGTTCGAGCAGTACTTC
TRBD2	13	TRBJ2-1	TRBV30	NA	CAWGLAGGSEQFF	TGTGCCTGGGGACTAGCGGGGGGGTCTGAGCAGTTCTTC
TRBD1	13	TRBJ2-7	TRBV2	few	CASQRDRYYEQYF	TGTGCCAGTCAACGGGACAGGTACTACGAGCAGTACTTC
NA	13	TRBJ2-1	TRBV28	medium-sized	CASSRGIEDEQFF	TGTGCCAGCAGTCGGGGGATAGAGGATGAGCAGTTCTTC
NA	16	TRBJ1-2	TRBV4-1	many	CASSQDFPGKNYGYTF	TGCGCCAGCAGCCAAGACTTCCCTGGGAAGAACTATGGCTACACCTTC
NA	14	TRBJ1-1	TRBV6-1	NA	CASSPFGMNTEAFF	TGTGCCAGCAGTCCCTTTGGTATGAACACTGAAGCTTTCTTT
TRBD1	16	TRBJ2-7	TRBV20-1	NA	CSARQLTGEKTYEQYF	TGCAGTGCTAGGCAATTGACAGGGGAAAAAACCTACGAGCAGTACTTC
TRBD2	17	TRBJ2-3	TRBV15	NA	CATSREGRGSITDTQYF	TGTGCCACCAGCAGAGAGGGGCGGGGGTCCATCACAGATACGCAGTATTTT
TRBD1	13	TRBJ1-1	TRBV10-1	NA	CASSRDRETEAFF	TGCGCCAGCAGCCGGGACAGGGAGACTGAAGCTTTCTTT
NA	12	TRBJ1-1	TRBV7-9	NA	CASSPTEDGWEF	TGTGCCAGCAGCCCCACCGAGGATGGGTGGGAATTT
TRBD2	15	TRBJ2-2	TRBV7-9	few	CASSLGTSIAGELFF	TGTGCCAGCAGCTTGGGGACTAGTATCGCCGGGGAGCTGTTTTTT
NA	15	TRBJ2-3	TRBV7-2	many	CASSLSYLNTDTQYF	TGTGCCAGCAGCTTATCCTACTTAAACACAGATACGCAGTATTTT
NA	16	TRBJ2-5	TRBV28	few	CASSFRAPEAGETQYF	TGTGCCAGCAGTTTCCGGGCCCCGGAGGCAGGGGAGACCCAGTACTTC
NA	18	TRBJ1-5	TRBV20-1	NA	CSANREDRGASSITAQHF	TGCAGTGCCAACCGCGAGGACAGAGGAGCCTCCTCAATCACGGCCCAGCATTTT
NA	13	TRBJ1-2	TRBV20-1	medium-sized	CSASLGVNYGYTF	TGCAGTGCTAGTTTAGGGGTTAACTATGGCTACACCTTC
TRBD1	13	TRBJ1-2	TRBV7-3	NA	CASSPSGRGAYTF	TGTGCCAGCAGCCCTAGCGGCAGGGGGGCCTACACCTTC
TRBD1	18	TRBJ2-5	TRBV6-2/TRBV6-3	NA	CASSYSLGTGTDQETQYF	TGTGCCAGCAGTTACTCACTCGGGACAGGGACAGATCAAGAGACCCAGTACTTC
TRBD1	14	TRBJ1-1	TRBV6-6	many	CASSWTGTNAEAFF	TGTGCCAGCAGTTGGACAGGGACGAACGCTGAAGCTTTCTTT
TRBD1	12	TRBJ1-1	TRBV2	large	CASLLDRAEAFF	TGTGCCAGCCTCTTGGACAGGGCGGAAGCTTTCTTT
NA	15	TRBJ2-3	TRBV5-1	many	CASSPGTGLIDTQYF	TGCGCCAGCAGCCCCGGGACTGGACTAATAGATACGCAGTATTTT
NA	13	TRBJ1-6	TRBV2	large	CASSLSGSSPLHF	TGTGCCAGCAGTTTATCCGGGAGTTCACCCCTCCACTTT